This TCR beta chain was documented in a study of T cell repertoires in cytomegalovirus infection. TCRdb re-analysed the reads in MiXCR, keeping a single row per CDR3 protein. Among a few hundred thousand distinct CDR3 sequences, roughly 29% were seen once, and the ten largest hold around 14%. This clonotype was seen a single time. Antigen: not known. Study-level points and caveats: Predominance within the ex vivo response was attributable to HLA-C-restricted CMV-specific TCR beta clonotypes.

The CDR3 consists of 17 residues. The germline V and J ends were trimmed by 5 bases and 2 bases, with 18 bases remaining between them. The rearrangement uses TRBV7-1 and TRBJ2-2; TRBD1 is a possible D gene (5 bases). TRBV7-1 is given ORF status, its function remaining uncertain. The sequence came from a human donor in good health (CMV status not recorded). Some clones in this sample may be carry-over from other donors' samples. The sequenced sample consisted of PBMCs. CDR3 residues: CASSLTRQWANTGELFF. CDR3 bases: TGTGCCAGCAGCCTGACCCGACAGTGGGCCAACACCGGGGAGCTGTTTTTT.